This T cell receptor (beta chain) derives from a study of cytomegalovirus exposure and HLA in healthy donors. PCR amplification relied on 60 Vbeta primers (plus 13 Jbeta primers). The assay was immunoSEQ multiplex PCR, and TCRdb's table has in-frame clones only and misses some. The sample lists under 200,000 clones; 82% were seen once. Specimen: PBMCs. This TCR came from a woman in her late teens or twenties in good health and CMV-seronegative.

The CDR3 DNA follows: TGTGCCAGCAGCTTATTGCGGTCCAATGAGCAGTTCTTC. Its protein product is CASSLLRSNEQFF. V gene TRBV7-2 combines with J gene TRBJ2-1; D unclear. Trimming took off 2 bases at V and 6 bases at J, with 8 bases between the two ends. The V gene's germline CDR1 is SGHTA and CDR2 FQGNSA. The CDR3 sequence is 13 residues long.